This T cell receptor beta chain was obtained from a study of multiple sclerosis patients with progressive multifocal leukoencephalopathy. Here immunoSEQ multiplex PCR was the method, and the copy in TCRdb shows in-frame clones only, minus some. The sample includes about 28,000 clones, around nine tenths of them seen just once. Time point defined: before natalizumab initiation. The CDR3 is 16 residues long. Trimming stripped 7 bases from V and 3 bases from J, with 22 bases between. The germline CDR1 and CDR2 sequences are WNHNN and SYGVQD (reference sequence). As concerns this clone: What it binds is not known.

Study observations and caveats: At PML onset, no shared TRBV or TRBJ gene usage was seen. Whether JC virus or general immunocompromise explains the findings remained unclear. Before and during natalizumab, the clones expanded at PML already existed.

This chain links TRBV10-1 with TRBJ2-7; tentatively, D is TRBD1 (6 bases). This sequence originates from a human donor with multiple sclerosis. Sequences were obtained from PBMCs. CDR3 coding DNA: TGCGCCAGCACTGGGGCTCACAGGGTTCGGTACTACGAGCAGTACTTC. Protein product: CASTGAHRVRYYEQYF.